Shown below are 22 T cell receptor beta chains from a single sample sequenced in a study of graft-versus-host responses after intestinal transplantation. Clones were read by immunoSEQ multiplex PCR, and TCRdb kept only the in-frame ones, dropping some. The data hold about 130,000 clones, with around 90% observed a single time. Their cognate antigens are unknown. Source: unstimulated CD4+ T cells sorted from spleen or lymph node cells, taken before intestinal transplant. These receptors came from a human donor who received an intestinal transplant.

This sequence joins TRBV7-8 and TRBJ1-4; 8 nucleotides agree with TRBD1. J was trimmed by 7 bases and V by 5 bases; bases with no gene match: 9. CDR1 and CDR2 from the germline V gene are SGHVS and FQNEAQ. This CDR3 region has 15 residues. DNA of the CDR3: TGTGCCAGCAGCCGTGGACAGGGAGGGTCTGAAAAACTGTTTTTT. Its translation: CASSRGQGGSEKLFF.

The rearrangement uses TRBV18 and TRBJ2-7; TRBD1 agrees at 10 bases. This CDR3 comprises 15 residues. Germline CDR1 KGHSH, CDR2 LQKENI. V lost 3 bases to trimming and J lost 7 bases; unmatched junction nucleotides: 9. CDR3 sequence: CASSPQTGGLGEQYF. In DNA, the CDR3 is TGTGCCAGCTCACCGCAGACAGGGGGCCTAGGAGAGCAGTACTTC.

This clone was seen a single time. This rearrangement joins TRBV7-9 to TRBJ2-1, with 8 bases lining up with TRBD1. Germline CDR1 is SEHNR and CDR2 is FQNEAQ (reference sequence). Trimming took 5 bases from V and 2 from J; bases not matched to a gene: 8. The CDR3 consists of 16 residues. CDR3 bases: TGTGCCAGCAGCCCAGGACAGGGCAGAACCTACAATGAGCAGTTCTTC. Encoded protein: CASSPGQGRTYNEQFF.

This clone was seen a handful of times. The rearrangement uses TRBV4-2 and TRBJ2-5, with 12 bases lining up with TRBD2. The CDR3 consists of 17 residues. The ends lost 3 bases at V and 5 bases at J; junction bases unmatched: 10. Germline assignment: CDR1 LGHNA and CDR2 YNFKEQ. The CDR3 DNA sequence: TGTGCCAGCAGCCAGGGCGGACTAGCGGGGAGGGGGGAGACCCAGTACTTC. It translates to CASSQGGLAGRGETQYF.

The CDR3 nucleotides read TGTGCCAGTCGAGGGGGCATCACAGATACGCAGTATTTT. Residues: CASRGGITDTQYF. This chain joins TRBV19 and TRBJ2-3, with 7 bases fitting TRBD1. CDR3 length equals 13 residues. Trimming took 8 bases from V and 2 from J; bases not matched to a gene: 4. Germline V gene lookup returns CDR1 LNHDA and CDR2 SQIVND (reference sequence).

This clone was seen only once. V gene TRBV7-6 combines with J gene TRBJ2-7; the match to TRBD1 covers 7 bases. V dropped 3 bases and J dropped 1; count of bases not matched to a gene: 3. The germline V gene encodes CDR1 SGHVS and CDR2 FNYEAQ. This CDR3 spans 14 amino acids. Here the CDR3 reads CASSFMDRSYEQYF. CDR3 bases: TGTGCCAGCAGCTTCATGGACAGGTCCTACGAGCAGTACTTC. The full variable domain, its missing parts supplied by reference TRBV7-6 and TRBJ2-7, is GAGVSQSPRYKVTKRGQDVALRCDPISGHVSLYWYRQALGQGPEFLTYFNYEAQQDKSGLPNDRFSAERPEGSISTLTIQRTEQRDSAMYRCASSFMDRSYEQYFGPGTRLTVT.

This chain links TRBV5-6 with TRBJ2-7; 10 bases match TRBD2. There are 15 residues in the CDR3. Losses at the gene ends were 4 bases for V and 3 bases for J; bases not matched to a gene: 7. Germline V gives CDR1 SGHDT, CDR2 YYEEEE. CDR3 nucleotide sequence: TGTGCCAGCAGCCTGACGGCTAGCGGGAGCTACGAGCAGTACTTC. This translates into CASSLTASGSYEQYF.

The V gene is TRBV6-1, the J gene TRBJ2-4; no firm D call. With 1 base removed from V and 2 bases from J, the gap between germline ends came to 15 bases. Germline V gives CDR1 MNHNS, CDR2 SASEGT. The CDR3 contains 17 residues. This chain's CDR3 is CASSEVLGLGTKNIQYF. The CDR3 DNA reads TGTGCCAGCAGTGAAGTCCTGGGGTTAGGGACCAAAAACATTCAGTACTTC.

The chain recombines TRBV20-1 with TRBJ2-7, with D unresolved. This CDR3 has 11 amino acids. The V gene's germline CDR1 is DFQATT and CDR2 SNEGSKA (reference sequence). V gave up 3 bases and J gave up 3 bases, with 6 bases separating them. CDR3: CSASDGYEQYF. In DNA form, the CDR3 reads TGCAGTGCTAGCGACGGCTACGAGCAGTACTTC.

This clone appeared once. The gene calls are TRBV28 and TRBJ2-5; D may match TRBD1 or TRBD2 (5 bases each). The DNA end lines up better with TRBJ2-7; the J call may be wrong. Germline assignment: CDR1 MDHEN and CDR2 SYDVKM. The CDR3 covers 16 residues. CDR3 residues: CASSPGAGTVPYEQYF. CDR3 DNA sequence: TGTGCCAGCAGTCCCGGGGCCGGGACGGTACCCTACGAGCAGTACTTC.

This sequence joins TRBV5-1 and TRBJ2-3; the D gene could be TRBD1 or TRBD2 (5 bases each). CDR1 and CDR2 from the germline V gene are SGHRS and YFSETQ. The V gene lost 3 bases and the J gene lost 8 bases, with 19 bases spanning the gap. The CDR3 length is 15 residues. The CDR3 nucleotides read TGCGCCAGCAGCTCATACCGGGACCTGCAGCGTACGCAGTATTTT. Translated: CASSSYRDLQRTQYF. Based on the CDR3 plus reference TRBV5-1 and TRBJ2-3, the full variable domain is KAGVTQTPRYLIKTRGQQVTLSCSPISGHRSVSWYQQTPGQGLQFLFEYFSETQRNKGNFPGRFSGRQFSNSRSEMNVSTLELGDSALYLCASSSYRDLQRTQYFGPGTRLTVL.

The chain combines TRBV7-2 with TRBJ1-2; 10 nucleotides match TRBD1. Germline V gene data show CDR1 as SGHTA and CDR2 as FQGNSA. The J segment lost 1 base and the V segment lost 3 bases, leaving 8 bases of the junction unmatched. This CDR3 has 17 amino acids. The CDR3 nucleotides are TGTGCCAGCAGCTTCGGGACAGGGGAGGTTATTAACTATGGCTACACCTTC. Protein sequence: CASSFGTGEVINYGYTF.

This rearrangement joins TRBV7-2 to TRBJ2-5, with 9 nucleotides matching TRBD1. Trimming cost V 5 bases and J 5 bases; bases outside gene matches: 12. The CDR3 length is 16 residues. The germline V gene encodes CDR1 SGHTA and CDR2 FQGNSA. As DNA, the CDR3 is TGTGCCAGCAGCCCCAGAACAGGGGGCCTTCGGGAGACCCAGTACTTC. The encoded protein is CASSPRTGGLRETQYF.

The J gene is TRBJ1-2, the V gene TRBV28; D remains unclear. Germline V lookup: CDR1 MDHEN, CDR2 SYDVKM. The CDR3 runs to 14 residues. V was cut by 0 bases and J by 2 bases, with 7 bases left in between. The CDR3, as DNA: TGTGCCAGCAGTTTATGGGGAGGGAACTATGGCTACACCTTC. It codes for CASSLWGGNYGYTF.

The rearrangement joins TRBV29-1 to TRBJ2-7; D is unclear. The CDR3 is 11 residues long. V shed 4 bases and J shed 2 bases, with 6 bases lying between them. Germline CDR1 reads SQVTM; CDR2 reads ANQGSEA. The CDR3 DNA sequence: TGCAGCGTTGTTTTAACCTACGAGCAGTACTTC. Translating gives CSVVLTYEQYF.

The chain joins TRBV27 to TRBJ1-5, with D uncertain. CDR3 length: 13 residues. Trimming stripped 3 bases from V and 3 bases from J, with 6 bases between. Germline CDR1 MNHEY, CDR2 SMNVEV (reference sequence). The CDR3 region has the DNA TGTGCCAGCAGTTTCACCGTCAATCAGCCCCAGCATTTT. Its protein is CASSFTVNQPQHF.

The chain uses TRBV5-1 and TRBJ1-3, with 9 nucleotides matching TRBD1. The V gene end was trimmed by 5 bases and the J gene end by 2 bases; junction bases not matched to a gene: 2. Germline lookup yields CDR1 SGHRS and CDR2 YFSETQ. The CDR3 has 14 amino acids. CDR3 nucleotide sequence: TGCGCCAGCAGGGGGACAGGGACTGGAAACACCATATATTTT. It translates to CASRGTGTGNTIYF.

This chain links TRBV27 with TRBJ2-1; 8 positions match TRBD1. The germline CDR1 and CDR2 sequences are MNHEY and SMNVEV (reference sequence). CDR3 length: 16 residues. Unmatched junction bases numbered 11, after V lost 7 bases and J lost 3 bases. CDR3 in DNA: TGTGCCAGCAAGGGACAGGCAGGGGAAATCTACAATGAGCAGTTCTTC. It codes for CASKGQAGEIYNEQFF.

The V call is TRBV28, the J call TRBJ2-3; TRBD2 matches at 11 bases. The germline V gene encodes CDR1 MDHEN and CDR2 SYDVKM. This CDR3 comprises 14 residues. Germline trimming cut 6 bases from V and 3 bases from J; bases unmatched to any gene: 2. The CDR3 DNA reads TGTGCCAGCAGGCTAGCGGGGGGAACAGATACGCAGTATTTT. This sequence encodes CASRLAGGTDTQYF. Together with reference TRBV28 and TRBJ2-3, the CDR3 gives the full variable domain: DVKVTQSSRYLVKRTGEKVFLECVQDMDHENMFWYRQDPGLGLRLIYFSYDVKMKEKGDIPEGYSVSREKKERFSLILESASTNQTSMYLCASRLAGGTDTQYFGPGTRLTVL.

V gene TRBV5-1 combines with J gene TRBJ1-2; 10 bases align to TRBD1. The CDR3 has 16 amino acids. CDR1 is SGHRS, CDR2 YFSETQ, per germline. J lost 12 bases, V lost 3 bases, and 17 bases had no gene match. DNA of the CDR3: TGCGCCAGCAGCTCAAGCCCCGGACAGGGGGACCAATGGAACACCTTC. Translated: CASSSSPGQGDQWNTF.

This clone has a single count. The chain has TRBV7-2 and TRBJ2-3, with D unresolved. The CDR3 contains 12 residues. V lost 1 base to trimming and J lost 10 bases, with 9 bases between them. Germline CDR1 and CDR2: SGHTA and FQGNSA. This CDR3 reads CASSLEGGAQYF. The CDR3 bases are TGTGCCAGCAGCTTAGAAGGTGGGGCGCAGTATTTT.

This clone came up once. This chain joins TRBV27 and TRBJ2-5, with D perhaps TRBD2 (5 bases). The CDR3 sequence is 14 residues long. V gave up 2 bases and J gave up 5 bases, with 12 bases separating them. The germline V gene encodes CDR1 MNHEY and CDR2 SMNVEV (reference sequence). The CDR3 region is CASSLISGKETQYF. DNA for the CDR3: TGTGCCAGCAGTTTAATCTCCGGGAAGGAGACCCAGTACTTC.